This T cell receptor beta chain was obtained from a study of T-cell reconstitution after alpha-beta-depleted transplantation in children. Unique molecular identifiers were built into the TCRbeta library. TCRdb reprocessed the PCR reads with MiXCR, giving one entry per CDR3 protein. The table has more than 200,000 distinct CDR3 sequences, over 20% seen once; the top ten hold approximately 2.5%. This clonotype was found a few times. This CDR3 has 16 amino acids. V was shortened by 6 bases and J by 4 bases, with 16 bases between the two germline ends. In germline, CDR1 is MDHEN, CDR2 SYDVKM. This clonotype was obtained from a girl aged 2-15 years with Fanconi anemia, due to receive a stem cell transplant. The sample was PBMCs, taken before TCRalphabeta/CD19-depleted stem cell transplant. The chain is built from TRBV28 and TRBJ2-6; D remains unclear. The CDR3 sequence is CASRETKPRGANVLTF. CDR3 nucleotide sequence: TGTGCCAGCAGAGAGACAAAACCTAGGGGGGCCAACGTCCTGACTTTC.